The present T cell receptor (beta chain) was sequenced within a study of blood T cell repertoires in COVID-19 (dated by TCRdb to about 2020). The study in broad terms: Collaborator samples came from the United States, Italy and Spain and covered acute and convalescent phases of COVID-19. Samples were obtained from the ongoing ImmuneRACE study (first 160 participants) and from some 1,300 subjects provided by 6 global collaborators. Sample metadata almost always included a de-identified subject ID, COVID-19 status, age in years and sex. Subjects who had been exposed to COVID-19, were actively infected with it, or had recovered from it provided the deeply sampled blood TCRbeta repertoires that made up the dataset. Where available, HLA class I and class II types were obtained from metadata supplied by the sample provider rather than from assay-based typing. The material from the prospective study consisted of cDNA or gDNA derived from T cells, B-cell-depleted T cells, or PBMCs. The repertoires were made available in a free public database intended to serve as a resource for research on the immune response to SARS-CoV-2.

This clone was seen once. Its antigen is not yet known. The sample holds no much larger clone one base away, and base qualities are not on file. What the research found in general, with its limitations: The amount of clinical and demographic metadata varied by source and participant and was provided uncurated.

TCRbeta CDR3 regions were amplified from genomic DNA by means of the immunoSEQ Assay, a bias-controlled multiplex PCR. For the original study's pipeline: The number of nucleated cells in each sample was estimated from the amplification of reference gene primers within the assay. To quantify the absolute abundance of each unique TCRbeta CDR3 rearrangement, sequence reads were collapsed and filtered. For each sample, productive Simpson clonality was calculated as the square root of Simpson's diversity index across productive rearrangements. This is the immuneACCESS table as TCRdb keeps it, with only in-frame sequences that have V and J called. A part of the clones is gone; compared with another copy, unresolved V genes explain less than half, and the rest is unexplained. V, J and clone size derive from that table, while D and trimming were established from the DNA sequence. The sample records roughly 150,000 clones, approximately 88% of which are singletons. The ten most abundant clones make up roughly 5% of the sample.

Participants in the prospective study were enrolled through a virtual design, were aged 18 to 89 years, and lived in roughly 24 United States geographic areas. To assign participants to cohorts, the prospective study relied on clinical history that participants themselves reported in a screening survey and a study questionnaire. Exposed participants had been in contact, within 2 weeks of entering the study, with a person who had a PCR-confirmed or clinician-diagnosed case of COVID-19. In the prospective study, whole blood, serum and a nasopharyngeal or oropharyngeal swab were collected from each participant by mobile phlebotomists. Over a roughly 2-month period, participants in the prospective study had the option of providing additional blood draws and questionnaires. Before DNA extraction, prospective study blood samples were shipped either frozen or at room temperature. This receptor was obtained from a man aged 70 or older who had been exposed to COVID-19. The sequenced sample consisted of PBMCs or T cells enriched from blood (not recorded which).

The DNA is TGTGCCAGCACCACATCAGGGACAGGGGTCTATGGCTACACCTTC. Its protein product is CASTTSGTGVYGYTF. The sequence joins TRBV28 to TRBJ1-2; 10 central bases correspond to TRBD1. Reading the germline V gene gives CDR1 MDHEN and CDR2 SYDVKM. The CDR3 goes from the cysteine to the phenylalanine over 15 residues. Only the CDR3 portion is preserved as DNA: 45 bases, with reading frame beginning at the first base. Trimmed from V: 7 bases; trimmed from J: 4 bases; junction bases lacking a gene match: 9.